This passage covers 20 T cell receptor beta chains from one sample sequenced in a study of blood T cell repertoires in COVID-19. Libraries were prepared by immunoSEQ multiplex PCR; TCRdb keeps only in-frame clonotypes and omits some of them. The sample has roughly 80,000 clones, approximately 90% seen once. What was sequenced was peripheral blood. The receptor set was obtained from a man aged 50 or older with COVID-19, enrolled during active disease.

The CDR3 protein is CASSLGLAGVGEQYV. As DNA, the CDR3 is TGCGCCAGCAGCCTCGGACTAGCGGGAGTGGGGGAGCAGTACGTC. The chain is built from TRBV4-1 and TRBJ2-7, with 13 bases that match TRBD2. The V segment lost 4 bases and the J segment 7 bases; nucleotides outside the gene matches: 7. The CDR3 is 15 amino acids. Germline values: CDR1 MGHRA, CDR2 YSYEKL.

The J gene is TRBJ2-1, the V gene TRBV6-6; 12 bases map to TRBD2. V lost 5 bases and J lost 4; bases outside the gene matches: 3. Germline CDR1 reads MNHNY; CDR2 reads SVGAGI (reference sequence). CDR3 length: 15 residues. CDR3 in amino acids: CASSPLAGGYNEQFF. For the CDR3, the DNA is TGTGCCAGCAGTCCACTAGCGGGAGGATACAATGAGCAGTTCTTC.

The chain carries TRBV27 and TRBJ1-5; 7 bases fit TRBD1. J was trimmed by 3 bases and V by 5 bases; bases with no gene match: 4. CDR1 MNHEY and CDR2 SMNVEV come from the germline V gene (reference sequence). This CDR3 contains 14 residues. Here the CDR3 reads CASSAGQINQPQHF. The CDR3 DNA follows: TGTGCCAGCAGTGCGGGACAGATCAATCAGCCCCAGCATTTT.

The V gene is TRBV7-8, the J gene TRBJ2-2; no clear D gene. The germline V and J ends were trimmed by 2 bases and 0 bases, with 13 bases remaining between them. Looked up from germline, CDR1 is SGHVS and CDR2 is FQNEAQ. The CDR3 loop spans 17 amino acids. CDR3: CASSLIQPAANTGELFF. The CDR3 DNA follows: TGTGCCAGCAGCTTAATACAGCCCGCTGCGAACACCGGGGAGCTGTTTTTT.

This rearrangement joins TRBV9 to TRBJ2-3; a weak D match, TRBD2 (6 bases). The V end lost 7 bases, the J end lost 2 bases, and 11 bases lay between the germline ends. The CDR3 totals 13 residues. CDR1 and CDR2 (germline): SGDLS, YYNGEE. CDR3 nucleotides: TGTGCCAGCGGAATAGCGGACACAGATACGCAGTATTTT. Amino acids: CASGIADTDTQYF.

CDR3 sequence (DNA): TGTGCCAGCAGCTTAGCAGCGATAGAGACCCAGTACTTC. Its protein product is CASSLAAIETQYF. The chain employs TRBV7-9 and TRBJ2-5; D is unresolved. The germline CDR1 and CDR2 sequences are SEHNR and FQNEAQ (reference sequence). The CDR3 is 13 residues long. V gave up 0 bases and J gave up 4 bases, with 6 bases separating them.

The V call is TRBV19, the J call TRBJ1-1; D is possibly TRBD1 (5 bases). V lost 10 bases to trimming and J lost 3 bases, with 15 bases between them. Germline assignment: CDR1 LNHDA and CDR2 SQIVND (reference sequence). This CDR3 spans 13 amino acids. CDR3 nucleotide sequence: TGTGCCACCAACCCCCAGGGATACACTGAAGCTTTCTTT. Translating gives CATNPQGYTEAFF.

The chain couples TRBV5-1 to TRBJ1-3, with TRBD1 identical over 7 bases. Germline V gene data show CDR1 as SGHRS and CDR2 as YFSETQ. V was clipped by 0 bases and J by 4 bases; unmatched bases: 7. The CDR3 loop spans 16 amino acids. The CDR3 loop reads CASSLAGGQLGNTIYF. The CDR3 DNA follows: TGCGCCAGCAGCTTGGCCGGGGGACAGCTCGGAAACACCATATATTTT.

V usage is TRBV3-1 (or the pseudogene TRBV3-2) and J usage is TRBJ1-5; D unclear. Germline CDR1 reads LGHDT; CDR2 reads YNNKEL (reference sequence). V was trimmed by 4 bases and J by 1 base, leaving 11 bases between them. There are 15 residues in the CDR3. CDR3 amino acids: CASSPGVVSNQPQHF. CDR3 bases: TGTGCCAGCAGCCCCGGAGTGGTAAGCAATCAGCCCCAGCATTTT.

V gene TRBV7-5 combines with J gene TRBJ2-3; the table names TRBD1, a call not compared with the DNA. TRBV7-5 is labeled a pseudogene. The CDR3 is 13 residues long. The CDR3 region has the DNA TGTGTCAGAAGCTACCGGACAGCTTCCCCGCAGTATTTT. It codes for CVRSYRTASPQYF.

The chain combines TRBV10-3 with TRBJ1-2; the D is unclear. V was trimmed by 1 base and J by 2 bases, leaving 8 bases between them. CDR1 and CDR2 (germline): ENHRY, SYGVKD. The CDR3 covers 14 residues. DNA of the CDR3: TGTGCCATCAGTGAGTTCACCGGGAACTATGGCTACACCTTC. It yields the protein CAISEFTGNYGYTF.

This chain links TRBV6-5 with TRBJ2-3, with D tentatively TRBD2 (6 bases). Germline CDR1 is MNHEY and CDR2 is SVGAGI. V dropped 4 bases and J dropped 1 base, with 12 bases sitting between them. The CDR3 totals 15 residues. CDR3 residues: CASSLLAERTDTQYF. The CDR3 DNA reads TGTGCCAGCAGTTTACTAGCAGAACGCACAGATACGCAGTATTTT.

The sample holds one count of this clone. The chain is built from TRBV7-3 and TRBJ2-3, with D possibly matching TRBD2 (6 bases). The CDR3 has 15 residues. Trimming cost V 3 bases and J 1 base, with 11 bases left between them. Germline V gene sequence: CDR1 SGHTA, CDR2 FQGTGA. CDR3 region: CASSLLAQGTDTQYF. The DNA of the CDR3 is TGTGCCAGCAGCTTGCTAGCGCAGGGCACAGATACGCAGTATTTT.

The CDR3 is CASMGQGVTEAFF. In DNA form, the CDR3 reads TGTGCCAGTATGGGACAGGGGGTCACTGAAGCTTTCTTT. The rearrangement links TRBV19 to TRBJ1-1; TRBD1 matches at 11 bases. The CDR3 loop spans 13 amino acids. The germline V gene has CDR1 LNHDA and CDR2 SQIVND (reference sequence). V lost 7 bases, J lost 4 bases, and 2 bases stayed unmatched.

The chain has TRBV30 and TRBJ1-2; D is undetermined. The CDR3 spans 10 residues. The germline V and J ends were trimmed by 5 bases and 7 bases, with 8 bases remaining between them. Germline V gene sequence: CDR1 GTSNPN, CDR2 SVGIG (reference sequence). The CDR3 DNA follows: TGTGCCTGGGGCCCAGGTGGCTACACCTTC. Protein sequence: CAWGPGGYTF.

V usage is TRBV12-3 or TRBV12-4 and J usage is TRBJ1-4; D not certain. Trimming took off 2 bases at V and 8 bases at J, with 9 bases between the two ends. CDR3 length: 13 residues. The CDR3 loop reads CASSLLAGEKLFF. The CDR3 region has the DNA TGTGCCAGCAGTTTACTTGCGGGGGAAAAACTGTTTTTT.

The chain recombines TRBV6-2 or TRBV6-3 with TRBJ2-7; D remains ambiguous. The CDR3 loop spans 10 amino acids. Germline-derived CDR1 and CDR2 are MNHEY and SVGEGT. Between the trimmed V and J ends, which lost 4 bases and 6 bases, there was a span of 4 bases. The CDR3 DNA follows: TGTGCCAGCAGTTCCGGCGAGCAGTACTTC. Protein product: CASSSGEQYF.

The chain couples TRBV5-1 to TRBJ1-1; tentatively, D is TRBD1 (6 bases). V dropped 3 bases and J dropped 3 bases, with 12 bases sitting between them. The CDR3 runs 14 residues. Germline loops: CDR1 SGHRS, CDR2 YFSETQ. The CDR3 nucleotides read TGCGCCAGCAGCTCACAGGGCCCCGACACTGAAGCTTTCTTT. Amino acid sequence: CASSSQGPDTEAFF. The complete variable domain, with remaining parts taken from reference TRBV5-1 and TRBJ1-1, reads KAGVTQTPRYLIKTRGQQVTLSCSPISGHRSVSWYQQTPGQGLQFLFEYFSETQRNKGNFPGRFSGRQFSNSRSEMNVSTLELGDSALYLCASSSQGPDTEAFFGQGTRLTVV.

This clone was seen only a few times. The CDR3 region has the DNA TGTGCCAGCAGCTCCCGGGCCCCTGACAGCACTGAAGCTTTCTTT. It is translated as CASSSRAPDSTEAFF. V gene TRBV7-2 combines with J gene TRBJ1-1; perhaps TRBD1 as D (5 bases). V was cut by 4 bases and J by 4 bases, with 16 bases left in between. Germline V gene sequence: CDR1 SGHTA, CDR2 FQGNSA. CDR3 length: 15 amino acids.

The chain employs TRBV10-3 and TRBJ1-2; 8 nucleotides line up with TRBD1. The V gene's germline CDR1 is ENHRY and CDR2 SYGVKD. The CDR3 covers 13 residues. The J segment lost 8 bases and the V segment lost 6 bases, leaving 8 bases of the junction unmatched. DNA for the CDR3: TGTGCCATCAGCGTACAGGGGGAAGGCGGCTACACCTTC. This gives the protein CAISVQGEGGYTF.